There are many counts of the clone carrying this T cell receptor beta chain. TCRdb redid the calling of the 5' RACE reads with MiXCR, one entry per CDR3 protein. The sample carries under 70,000 distinct CDR3 sequences, roughly 14% recorded once. The data derive from a study of T cells of healthy individuals. Germline assignment: CDR1 MNHEY and CDR2 SVGAGI. Unmatched junction bases numbered 7, after V lost 0 bases and J lost 6 bases. The CDR3 totals 15 residues. This receptor was taken from a human donor in good health. The chain joins TRBV6-5 to TRBJ2-7; 8 bases are a match to TRBD1. CDR3 in DNA: TGTGCCAGCAGTTACTCTGGACAGGGAACGGGCGAGCAGTACTTC. Its translation is CASSYSGQGTGEQYF.